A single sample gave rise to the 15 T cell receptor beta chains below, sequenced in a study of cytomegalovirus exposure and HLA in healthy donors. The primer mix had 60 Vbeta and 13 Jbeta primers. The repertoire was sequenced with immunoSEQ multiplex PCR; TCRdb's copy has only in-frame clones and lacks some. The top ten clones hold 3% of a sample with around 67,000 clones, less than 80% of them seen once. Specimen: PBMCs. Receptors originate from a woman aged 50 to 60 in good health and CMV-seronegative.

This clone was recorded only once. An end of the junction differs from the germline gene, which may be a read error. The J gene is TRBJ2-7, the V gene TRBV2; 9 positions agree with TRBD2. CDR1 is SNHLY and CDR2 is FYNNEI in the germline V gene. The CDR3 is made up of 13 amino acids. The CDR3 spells CASSEALIASGDF. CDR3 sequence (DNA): TGTGCCAGCAGTGAAGCGCTAATAGCTAGCGGGGACTTC.

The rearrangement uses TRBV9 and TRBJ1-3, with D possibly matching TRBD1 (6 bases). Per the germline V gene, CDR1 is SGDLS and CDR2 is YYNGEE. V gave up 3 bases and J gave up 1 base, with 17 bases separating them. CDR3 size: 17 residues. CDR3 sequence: CASSAYGTRSSGNTIYF. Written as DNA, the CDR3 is TGTGCCAGCAGCGCCTACGGGACAAGATCATCTGGAAACACCATATATTTT.

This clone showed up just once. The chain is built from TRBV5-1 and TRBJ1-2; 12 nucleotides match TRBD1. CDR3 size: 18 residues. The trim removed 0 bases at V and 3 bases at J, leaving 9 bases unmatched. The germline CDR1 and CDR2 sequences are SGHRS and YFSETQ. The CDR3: CASSLGDRGRIVDYGYTF. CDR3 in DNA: TGCGCCAGCAGCTTGGGGGACAGGGGGCGGATAGTGGACTATGGCTACACCTTC. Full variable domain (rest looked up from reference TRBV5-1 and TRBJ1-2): KAGVTQTPRYLIKTRGQQVTLSCSPISGHRSVSWYQQTPGQGLQFLFEYFSETQRNKGNFPGRFSGRQFSNSRSEMNVSTLELGDSALYLCASSLGDRGRIVDYGYTFGSGTRLTVV.

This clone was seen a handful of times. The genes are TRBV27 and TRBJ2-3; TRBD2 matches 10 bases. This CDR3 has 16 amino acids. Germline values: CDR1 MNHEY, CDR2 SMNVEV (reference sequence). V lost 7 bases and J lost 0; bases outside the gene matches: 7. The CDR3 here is CASINLAGESTDTQYF. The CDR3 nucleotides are TGTGCCAGCATCAATCTAGCGGGAGAAAGCACAGATACGCAGTATTTT.

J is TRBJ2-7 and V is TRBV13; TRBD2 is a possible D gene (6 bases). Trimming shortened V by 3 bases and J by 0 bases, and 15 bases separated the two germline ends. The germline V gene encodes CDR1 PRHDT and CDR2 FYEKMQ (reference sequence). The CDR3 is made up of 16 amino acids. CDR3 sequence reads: CASSLISGGPSYEQYF. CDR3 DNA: TGTGCCAGCAGCTTGATTAGCGGAGGCCCCTCCTACGAGCAGTACTTC.

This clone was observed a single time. The CDR3 DNA follows: TGTGCCAGCTTCTCCGGGACAGGGGGCGATGAGCAGTTCTTC. Protein sequence: CASFSGTGGDEQFF. The chain couples TRBV18 to TRBJ2-1, with 12 bases that match TRBD1. This CDR3 spans 14 amino acids. CDR1 and CDR2 (germline): KGHSH, LQKENI. V shed 7 bases and J 8 bases; nucleotides not matched to a gene: 6.

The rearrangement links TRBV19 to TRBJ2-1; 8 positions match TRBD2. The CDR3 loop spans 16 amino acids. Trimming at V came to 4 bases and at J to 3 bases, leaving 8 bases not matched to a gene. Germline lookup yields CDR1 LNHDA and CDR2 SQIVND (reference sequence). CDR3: CASSTSGRASYNEQFF. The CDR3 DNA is TGTGCCAGTAGTACTTCCGGGAGGGCCAGCTACAATGAGCAGTTCTTC.

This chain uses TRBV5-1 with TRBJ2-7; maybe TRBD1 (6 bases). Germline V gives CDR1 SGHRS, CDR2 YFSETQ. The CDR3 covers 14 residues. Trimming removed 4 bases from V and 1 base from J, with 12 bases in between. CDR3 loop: CASSTTTGSYEQYF. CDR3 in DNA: TGCGCCAGCAGCACCACGACAGGATCCTACGAGCAGTACTTC.

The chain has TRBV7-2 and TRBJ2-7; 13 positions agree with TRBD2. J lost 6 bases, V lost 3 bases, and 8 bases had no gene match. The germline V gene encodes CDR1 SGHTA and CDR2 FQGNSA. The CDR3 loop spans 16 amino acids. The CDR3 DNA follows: TGTGCCAGCAGCTTGGTCCAACTAGCGGGAGGGGGCGAGCAGTACTTC. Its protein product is CASSLVQLAGGGEQYF.

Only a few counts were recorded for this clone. The CDR3 reads CASRGTGRWNTEAFF. The CDR3 DNA follows: TGTGCCAGCAGAGGGACAGGGCGTTGGAACACTGAAGCTTTCTTT. V usage is TRBV27 and J usage is TRBJ1-1; 9 bases are a match to TRBD1. Losses at the gene ends were 6 bases for V and 1 base for J; bases not matched to a gene: 6. Per the germline V gene, CDR1 is MNHEY and CDR2 is SMNVEV (reference sequence). The CDR3 is made up of 15 amino acids.

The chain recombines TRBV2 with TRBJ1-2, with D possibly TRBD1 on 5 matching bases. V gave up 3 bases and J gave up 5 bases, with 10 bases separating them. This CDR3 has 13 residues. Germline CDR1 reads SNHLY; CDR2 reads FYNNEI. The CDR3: CASSDAGFYGYTF. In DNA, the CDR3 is TGTGCCAGCAGTGATGCAGGGTTTTATGGCTACACCTTC.

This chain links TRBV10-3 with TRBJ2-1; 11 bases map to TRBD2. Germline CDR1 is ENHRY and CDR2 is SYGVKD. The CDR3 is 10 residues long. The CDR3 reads CASGREEQFF. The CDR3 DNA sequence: TGTGCTAGCGGGAGGGAAGAGCAGTTCTTC.

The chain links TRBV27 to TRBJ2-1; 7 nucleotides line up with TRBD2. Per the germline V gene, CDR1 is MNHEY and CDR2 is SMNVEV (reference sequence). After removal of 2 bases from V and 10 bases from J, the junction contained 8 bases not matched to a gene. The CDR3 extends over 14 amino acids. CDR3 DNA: TGTGCCAGCAGTTTAGGACTAACCGGGGGGGAGCAGTTCTTC. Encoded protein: CASSLGLTGGEQFF.

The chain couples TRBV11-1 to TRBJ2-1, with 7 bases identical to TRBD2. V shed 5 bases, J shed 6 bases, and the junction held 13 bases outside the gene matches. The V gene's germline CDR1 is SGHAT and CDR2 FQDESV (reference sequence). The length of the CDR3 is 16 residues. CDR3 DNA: TGTGCCAGCAGCCGAAGAAGACTAGCACTCATCAATGAGCAGTTCTTC. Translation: CASSRRRLALINEQFF.

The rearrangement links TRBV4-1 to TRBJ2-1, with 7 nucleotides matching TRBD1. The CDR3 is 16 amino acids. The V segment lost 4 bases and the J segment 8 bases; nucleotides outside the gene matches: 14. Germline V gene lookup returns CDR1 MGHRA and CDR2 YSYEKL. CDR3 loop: CASSRGTAGSSDEQFF. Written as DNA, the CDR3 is TGCGCCAGCAGCCGGGGGACAGCAGGAAGTTCAGATGAGCAGTTCTTC.